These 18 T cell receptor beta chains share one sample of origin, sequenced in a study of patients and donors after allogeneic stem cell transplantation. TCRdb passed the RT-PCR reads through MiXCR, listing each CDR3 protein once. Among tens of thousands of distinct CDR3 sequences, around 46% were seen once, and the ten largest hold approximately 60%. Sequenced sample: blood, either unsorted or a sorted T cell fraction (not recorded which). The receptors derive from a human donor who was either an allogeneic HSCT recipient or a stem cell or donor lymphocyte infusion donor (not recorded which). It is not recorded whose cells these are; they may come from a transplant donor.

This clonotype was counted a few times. The CDR3 DNA follows: TGTGCCAGCAGCACGGACAGGGCGCAAGAGGCAACTAATGAAAAACTGTTTTTT. Translation: CASSTDRAQEATNEKLFF. The chain links TRBV7-6 to TRBJ1-4, with 8 bases that match TRBD1. The J segment lost 0 bases and the V segment lost 5 bases, leaving 11 bases of the junction unmatched. The germline V gene encodes CDR1 SGHVS and CDR2 FNYEAQ. The length of the CDR3 is 18 residues. Together with reference TRBV7-6 and TRBJ1-4, the CDR3 gives the full variable domain: GAGVSQSPRYKVTKRGQDVALRCDPISGHVSLYWYRQALGQGPEFLTYFNYEAQQDKSGLPNDRFSAERPEGSISTLTIQRTEQRDSAMYRCASSTDRAQEATNEKLFFGSGTQLSVL.

CDR3 sequence reads: CSAGSTEAFF. DNA for the CDR3: TGCAGCGCTGGTAGCACTGAAGCTTTCTTT. V and J are TRBV29-1 and TRBJ1-1; D remains unclear. CDR1 SQVTM and CDR2 ANQGSEA come from the germline V gene. The CDR3 loop spans 10 amino acids. Trimming cost V 7 bases and J 4 bases, with 7 bases left between them.

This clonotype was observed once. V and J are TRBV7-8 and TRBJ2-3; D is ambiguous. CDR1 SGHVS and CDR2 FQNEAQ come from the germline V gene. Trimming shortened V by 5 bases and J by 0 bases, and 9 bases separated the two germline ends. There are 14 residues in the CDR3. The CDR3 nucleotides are TGTGCCAGCAGCCAGACCAGTAGCACAGATACGCAGTATTTT. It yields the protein CASSQTSSTDTQYF. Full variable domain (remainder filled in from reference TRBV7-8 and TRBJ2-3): GAGVSQSPRYKVAKRGQDVALRCDPISGHVSLFWYQQALGQGPEFLTYFQNEAQLDKSGLPSDRFFAERPEGSVSTLKIQRTQQEDSAVYLCASSQTSSTDTQYFGPGTRLTVL.

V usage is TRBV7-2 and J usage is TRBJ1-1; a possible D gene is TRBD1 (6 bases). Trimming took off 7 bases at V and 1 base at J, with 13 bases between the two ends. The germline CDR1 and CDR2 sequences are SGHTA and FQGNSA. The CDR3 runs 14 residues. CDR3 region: CASTFGTPNTEAFF. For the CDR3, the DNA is TGTGCCAGCACCTTCGGGACACCGAACACTGAAGCTTTCTTT.

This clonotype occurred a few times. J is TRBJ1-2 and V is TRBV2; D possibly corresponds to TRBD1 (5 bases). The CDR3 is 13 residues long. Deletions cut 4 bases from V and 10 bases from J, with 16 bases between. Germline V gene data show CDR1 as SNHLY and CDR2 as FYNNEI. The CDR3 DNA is TGTGCCAGCAGTGTAGCCAGGGATGTAGTCTACACCTTC. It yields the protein CASSVARDVVYTF.

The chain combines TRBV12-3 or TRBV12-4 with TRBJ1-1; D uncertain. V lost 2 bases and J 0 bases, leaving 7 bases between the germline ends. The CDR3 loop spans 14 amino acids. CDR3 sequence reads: CASSLSRVNTEAFF. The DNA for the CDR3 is TGTGCCAGCAGTTTATCGCGGGTGAACACTGAAGCTTTCTTT.

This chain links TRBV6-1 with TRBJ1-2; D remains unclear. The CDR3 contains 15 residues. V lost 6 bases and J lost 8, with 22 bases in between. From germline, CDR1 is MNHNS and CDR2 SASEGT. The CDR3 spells CASRDQSINPFGYTF. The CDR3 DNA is TGTGCCAGCAGGGACCAAAGCATTAACCCCTTCGGCTACACCTTC.

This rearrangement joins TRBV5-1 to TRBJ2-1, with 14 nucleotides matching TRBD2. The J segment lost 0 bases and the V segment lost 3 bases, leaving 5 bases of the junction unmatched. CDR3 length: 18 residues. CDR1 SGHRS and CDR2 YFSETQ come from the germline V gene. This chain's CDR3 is CASSSGLAGGRSYNEQFF. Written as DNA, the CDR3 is TGCGCCAGCAGCTCAGGACTAGCGGGAGGTCGCTCCTACAATGAGCAGTTCTTC.

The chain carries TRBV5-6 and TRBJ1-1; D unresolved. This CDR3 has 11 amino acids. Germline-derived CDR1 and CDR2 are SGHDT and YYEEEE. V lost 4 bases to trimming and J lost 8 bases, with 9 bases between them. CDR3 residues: CASSAKGEAFF. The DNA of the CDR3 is TGTGCCAGCAGCGCGAAAGGGGAAGCTTTCTTT.

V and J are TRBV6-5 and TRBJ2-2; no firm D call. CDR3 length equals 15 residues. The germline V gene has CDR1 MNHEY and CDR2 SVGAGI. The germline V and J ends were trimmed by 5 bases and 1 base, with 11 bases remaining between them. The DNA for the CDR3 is TGTGCCAGCAGTCCCCAACTTATGAACACCGGGGAGCTGTTTTTT. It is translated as CASSPQLMNTGELFF.

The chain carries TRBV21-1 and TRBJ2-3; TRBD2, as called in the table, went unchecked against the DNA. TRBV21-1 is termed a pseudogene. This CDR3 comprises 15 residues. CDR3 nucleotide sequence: TGTGCCAGCAGCTCACCTAGCGGGAGCACAGATACGCAGTATTTT. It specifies CASSSPSGSTDTQYF.

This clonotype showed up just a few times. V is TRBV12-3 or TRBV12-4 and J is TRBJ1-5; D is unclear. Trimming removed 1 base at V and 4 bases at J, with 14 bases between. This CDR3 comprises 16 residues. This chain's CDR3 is CASSLVISGSNQPQHF. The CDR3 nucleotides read TGTGCCAGCAGTTTAGTAATCTCGGGGTCAAATCAGCCCCAGCATTTT.

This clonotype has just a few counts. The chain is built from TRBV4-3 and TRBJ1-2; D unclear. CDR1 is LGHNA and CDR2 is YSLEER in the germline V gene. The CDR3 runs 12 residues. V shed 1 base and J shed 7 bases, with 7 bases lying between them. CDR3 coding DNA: TGCGCCAGCAGCCAAGGTCCGCTTGGCTACACCTTC. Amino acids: CASSQGPLGYTF.

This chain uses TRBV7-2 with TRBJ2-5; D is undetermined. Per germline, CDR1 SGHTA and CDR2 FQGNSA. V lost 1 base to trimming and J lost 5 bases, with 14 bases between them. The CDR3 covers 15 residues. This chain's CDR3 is CASSLGVTFYETQYF. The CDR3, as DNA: TGTGCCAGCAGCTTAGGGGTAACGTTTTACGAGACCCAGTACTTC.

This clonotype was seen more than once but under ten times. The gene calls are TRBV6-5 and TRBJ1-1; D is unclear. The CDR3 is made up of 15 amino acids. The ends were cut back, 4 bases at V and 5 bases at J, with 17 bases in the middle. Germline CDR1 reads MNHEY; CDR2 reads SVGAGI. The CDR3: CASSLSGIRGTEAFF. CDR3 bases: TGTGCCAGCAGTTTATCCGGGATCAGAGGGACTGAAGCTTTCTTT.

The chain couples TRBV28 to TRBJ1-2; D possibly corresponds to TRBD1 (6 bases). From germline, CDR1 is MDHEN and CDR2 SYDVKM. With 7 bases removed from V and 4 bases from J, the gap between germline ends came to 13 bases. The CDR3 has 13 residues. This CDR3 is CASNFQGSYGYTF. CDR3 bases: TGTGCCAGCAACTTCCAGGGGTCCTATGGCTACACCTTC.

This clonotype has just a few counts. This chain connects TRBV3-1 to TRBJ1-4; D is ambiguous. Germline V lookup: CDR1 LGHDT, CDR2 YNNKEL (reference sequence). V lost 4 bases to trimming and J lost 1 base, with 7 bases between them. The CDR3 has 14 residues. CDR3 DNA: TGTGCCAGCAGCCGGACGGAAACTAATGAAAAACTGTTTTTT. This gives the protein CASSRTETNEKLFF.

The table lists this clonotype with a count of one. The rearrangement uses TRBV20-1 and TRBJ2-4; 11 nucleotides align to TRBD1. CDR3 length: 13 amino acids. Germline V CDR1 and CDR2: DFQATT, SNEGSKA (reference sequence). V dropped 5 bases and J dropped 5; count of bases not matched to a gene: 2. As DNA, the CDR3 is TGCAGTGCTGTGGGACAGGGGGAAAACATTCAGTACTTC. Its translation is CSAVGQGENIQYF.